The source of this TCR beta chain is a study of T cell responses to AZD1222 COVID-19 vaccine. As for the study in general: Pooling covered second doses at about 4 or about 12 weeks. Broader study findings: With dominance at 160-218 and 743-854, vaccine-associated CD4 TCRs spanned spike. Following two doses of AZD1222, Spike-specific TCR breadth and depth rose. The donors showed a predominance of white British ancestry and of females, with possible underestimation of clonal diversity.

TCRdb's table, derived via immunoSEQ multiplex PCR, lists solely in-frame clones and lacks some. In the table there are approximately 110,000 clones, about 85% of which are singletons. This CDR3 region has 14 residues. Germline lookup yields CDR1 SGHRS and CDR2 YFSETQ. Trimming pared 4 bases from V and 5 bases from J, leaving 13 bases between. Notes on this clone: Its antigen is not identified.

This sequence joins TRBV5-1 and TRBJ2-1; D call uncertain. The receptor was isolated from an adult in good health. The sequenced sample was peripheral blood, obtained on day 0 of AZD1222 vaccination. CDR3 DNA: TGCGCCAGCAGCCAAAATCCAGGAGACAATGAGCAGTTCTTC. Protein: CASSQNPGDNEQFF.